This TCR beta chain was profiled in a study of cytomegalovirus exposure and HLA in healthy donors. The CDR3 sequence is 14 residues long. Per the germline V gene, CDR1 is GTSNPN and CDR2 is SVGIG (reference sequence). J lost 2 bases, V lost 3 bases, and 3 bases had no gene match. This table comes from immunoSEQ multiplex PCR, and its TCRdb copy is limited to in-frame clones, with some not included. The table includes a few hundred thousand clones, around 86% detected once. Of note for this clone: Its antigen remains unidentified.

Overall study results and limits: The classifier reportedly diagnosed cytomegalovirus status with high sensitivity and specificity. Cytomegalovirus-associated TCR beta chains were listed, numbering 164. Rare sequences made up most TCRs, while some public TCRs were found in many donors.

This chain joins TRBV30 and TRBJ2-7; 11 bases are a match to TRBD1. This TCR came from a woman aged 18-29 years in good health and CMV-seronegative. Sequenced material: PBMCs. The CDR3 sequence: CAWRAGQGAYEQYF. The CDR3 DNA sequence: TGTGCCTGGAGGGCGGGACAGGGGGCCTACGAGCAGTACTTC. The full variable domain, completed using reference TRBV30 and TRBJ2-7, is SQTIHQWPATLVQPVGSPLSLECTVEGTSNPNLYWYRQAAGRGLQLLFYSVGIGQISSEVPQNLSASRPQDRQFILSSKKLLLSDSGFYLCAWRAGQGAYEQYFGPGTRLTVT.